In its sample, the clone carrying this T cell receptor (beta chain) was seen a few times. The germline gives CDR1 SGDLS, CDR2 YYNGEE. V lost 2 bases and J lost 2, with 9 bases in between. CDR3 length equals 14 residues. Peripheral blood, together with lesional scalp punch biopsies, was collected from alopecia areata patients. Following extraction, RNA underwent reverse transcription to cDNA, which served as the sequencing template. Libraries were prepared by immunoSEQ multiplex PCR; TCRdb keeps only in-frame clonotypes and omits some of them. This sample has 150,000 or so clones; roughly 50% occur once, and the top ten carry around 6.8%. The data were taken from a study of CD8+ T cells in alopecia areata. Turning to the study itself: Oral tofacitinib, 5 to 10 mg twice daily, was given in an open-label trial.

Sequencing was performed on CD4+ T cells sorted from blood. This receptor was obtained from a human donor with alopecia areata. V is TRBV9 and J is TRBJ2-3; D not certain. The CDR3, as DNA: TGTGCCAGCAGCGTCCTGGCAGACACAGATACGCAGTATTTT. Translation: CASSVLADTDTQYF.